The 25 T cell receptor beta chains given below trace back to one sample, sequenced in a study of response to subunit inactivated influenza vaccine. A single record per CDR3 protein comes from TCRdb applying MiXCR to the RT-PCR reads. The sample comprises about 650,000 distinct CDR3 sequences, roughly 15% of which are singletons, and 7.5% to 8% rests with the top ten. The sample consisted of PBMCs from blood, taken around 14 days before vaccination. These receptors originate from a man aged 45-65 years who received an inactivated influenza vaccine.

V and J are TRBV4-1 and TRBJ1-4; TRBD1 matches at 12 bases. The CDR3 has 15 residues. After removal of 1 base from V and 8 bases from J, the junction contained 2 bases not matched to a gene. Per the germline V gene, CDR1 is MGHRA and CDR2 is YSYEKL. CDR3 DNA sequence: TGCGCCAGCAGCCAAGCCGGGACAGGGGGCGAAAAACTGTTTTTT. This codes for CASSQAGTGGEKLFF.

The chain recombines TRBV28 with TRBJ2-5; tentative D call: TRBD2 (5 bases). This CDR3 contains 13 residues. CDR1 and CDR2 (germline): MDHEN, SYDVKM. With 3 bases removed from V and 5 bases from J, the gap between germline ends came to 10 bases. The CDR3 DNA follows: TGTGCCAGCAGTTTTATAACGGGGGAGACCCAGTACTTC. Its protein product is CASSFITGETQYF.

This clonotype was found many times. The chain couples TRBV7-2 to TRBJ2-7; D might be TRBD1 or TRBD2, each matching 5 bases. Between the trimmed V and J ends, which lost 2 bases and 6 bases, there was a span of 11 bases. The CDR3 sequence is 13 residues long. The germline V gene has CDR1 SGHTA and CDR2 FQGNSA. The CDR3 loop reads CASSLQGDGEQYF. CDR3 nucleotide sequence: TGTGCCAGCAGCTTACAAGGGGACGGCGAGCAGTACTTC.

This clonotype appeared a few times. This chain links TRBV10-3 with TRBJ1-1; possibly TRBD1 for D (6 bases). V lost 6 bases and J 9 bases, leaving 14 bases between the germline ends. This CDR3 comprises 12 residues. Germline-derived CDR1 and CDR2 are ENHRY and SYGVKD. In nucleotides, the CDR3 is TGTGCCATCAGGGATACAGGGACCAAAGCTTTCTTT. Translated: CAIRDTGTKAFF.

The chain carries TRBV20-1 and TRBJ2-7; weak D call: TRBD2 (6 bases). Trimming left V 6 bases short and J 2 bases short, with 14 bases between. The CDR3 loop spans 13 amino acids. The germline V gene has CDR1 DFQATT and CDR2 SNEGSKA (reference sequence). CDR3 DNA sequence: TGCAGTGCCCAGAGCGGGCTCCCCTACGAGCAGTACTTC. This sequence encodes CSAQSGLPYEQYF.

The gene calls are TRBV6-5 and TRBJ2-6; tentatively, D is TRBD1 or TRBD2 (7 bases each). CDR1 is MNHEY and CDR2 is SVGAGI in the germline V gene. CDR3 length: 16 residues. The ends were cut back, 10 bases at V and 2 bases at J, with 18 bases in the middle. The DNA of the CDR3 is TGTGCCACAGGGGGAGGGCTTTTGGCTGGGGCCAACGTCCTGACTTTC. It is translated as CATGGGLLAGANVLTF.

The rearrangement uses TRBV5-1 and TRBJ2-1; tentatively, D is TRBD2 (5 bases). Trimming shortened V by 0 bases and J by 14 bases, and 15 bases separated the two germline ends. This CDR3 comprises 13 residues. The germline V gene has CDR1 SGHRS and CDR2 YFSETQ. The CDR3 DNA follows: TGCGCCAGCAGCTTGGTCTCCGGGATCGGCGAGTTCTTC. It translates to CASSLVSGIGEFF.

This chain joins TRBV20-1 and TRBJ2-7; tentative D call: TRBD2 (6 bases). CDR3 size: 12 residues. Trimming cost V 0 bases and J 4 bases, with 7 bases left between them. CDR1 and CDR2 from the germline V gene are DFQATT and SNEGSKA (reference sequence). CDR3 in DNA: TGCAGTGCTAGAGATGCGGGGTACGAGCAGTACTTC. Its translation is CSARDAGYEQYF.

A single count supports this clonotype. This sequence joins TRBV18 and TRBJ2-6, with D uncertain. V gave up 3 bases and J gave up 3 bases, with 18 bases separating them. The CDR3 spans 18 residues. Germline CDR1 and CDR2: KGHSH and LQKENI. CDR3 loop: CASSPTTALLVGANVLTF. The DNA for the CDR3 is TGTGCCAGCTCACCGACAACCGCGTTGCTTGTTGGGGCCAACGTCCTGACTTTC.

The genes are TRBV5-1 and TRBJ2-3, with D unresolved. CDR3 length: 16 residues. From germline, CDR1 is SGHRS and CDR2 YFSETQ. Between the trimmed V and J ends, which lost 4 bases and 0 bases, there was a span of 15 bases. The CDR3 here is CASSTGPSASTDTQYF. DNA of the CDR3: TGCGCCAGCAGCACGGGCCCGTCCGCTAGCACAGATACGCAGTATTTT.

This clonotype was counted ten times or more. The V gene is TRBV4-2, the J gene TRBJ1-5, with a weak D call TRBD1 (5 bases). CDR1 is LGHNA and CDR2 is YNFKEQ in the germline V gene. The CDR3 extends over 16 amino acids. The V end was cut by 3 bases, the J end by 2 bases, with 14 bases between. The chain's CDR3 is CASSQGLAGGNQPQHF. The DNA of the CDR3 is TGTGCCAGCAGCCAGGGACTAGCGGGAGGCAATCAGCCCCAGCATTTT.

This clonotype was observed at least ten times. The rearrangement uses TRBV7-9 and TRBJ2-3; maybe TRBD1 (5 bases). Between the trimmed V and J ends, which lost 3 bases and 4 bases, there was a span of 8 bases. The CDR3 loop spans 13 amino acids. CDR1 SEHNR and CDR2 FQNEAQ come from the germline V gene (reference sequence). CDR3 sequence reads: CASSFIGADTQYF. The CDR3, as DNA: TGTGCCAGCAGCTTTATAGGGGCAGATACGCAGTATTTT.

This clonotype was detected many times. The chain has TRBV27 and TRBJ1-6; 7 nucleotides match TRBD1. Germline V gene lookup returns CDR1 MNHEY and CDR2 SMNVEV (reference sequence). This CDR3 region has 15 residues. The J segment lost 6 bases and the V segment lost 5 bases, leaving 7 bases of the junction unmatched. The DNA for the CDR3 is TGTGCCAGCAGTCTCGGACAGGTGATTAATTCACCCCTCCACTTT. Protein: CASSLGQVINSPLHF.

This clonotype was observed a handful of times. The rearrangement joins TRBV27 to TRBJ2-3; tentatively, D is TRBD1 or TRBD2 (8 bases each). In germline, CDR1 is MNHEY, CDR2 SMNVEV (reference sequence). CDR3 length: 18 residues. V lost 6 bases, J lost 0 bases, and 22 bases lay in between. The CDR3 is CASSKGTGRGGSTDTQYF. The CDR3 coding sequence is TGTGCCAGCAGCAAGGGGACAGGTCGCGGGGGGAGCACAGATACGCAGTATTTT.

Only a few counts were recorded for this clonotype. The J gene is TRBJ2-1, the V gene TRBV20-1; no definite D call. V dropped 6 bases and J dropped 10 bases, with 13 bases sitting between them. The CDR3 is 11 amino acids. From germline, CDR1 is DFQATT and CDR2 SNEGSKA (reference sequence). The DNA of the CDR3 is TGCAGTGCATCCCGAAGGGCGGAGCAGTTCTTC. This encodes CSASRRAEQFF.

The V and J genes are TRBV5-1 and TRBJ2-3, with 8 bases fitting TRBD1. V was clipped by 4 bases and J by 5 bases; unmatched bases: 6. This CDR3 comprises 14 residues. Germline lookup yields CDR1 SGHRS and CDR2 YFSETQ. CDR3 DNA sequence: TGCGCCAGCAGCCCAGGACAGGGAAAAGATACGCAGTATTTT. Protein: CASSPGQGKDTQYF.

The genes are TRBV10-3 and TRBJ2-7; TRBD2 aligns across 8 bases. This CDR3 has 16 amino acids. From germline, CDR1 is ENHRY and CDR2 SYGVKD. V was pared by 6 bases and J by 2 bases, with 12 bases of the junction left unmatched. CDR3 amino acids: CAISGRAATNTYEQYF. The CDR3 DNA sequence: TGTGCCATCAGCGGGAGGGCGGCTACCAATACCTACGAGCAGTACTTC.

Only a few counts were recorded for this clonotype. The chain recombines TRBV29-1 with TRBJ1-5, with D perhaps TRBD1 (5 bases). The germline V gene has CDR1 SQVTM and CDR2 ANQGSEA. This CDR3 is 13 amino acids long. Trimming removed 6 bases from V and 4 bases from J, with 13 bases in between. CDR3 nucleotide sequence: TGCAGCGTGCAGCAGGGACTTAATCAGCCCCAGCATTTT. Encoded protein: CSVQQGLNQPQHF.

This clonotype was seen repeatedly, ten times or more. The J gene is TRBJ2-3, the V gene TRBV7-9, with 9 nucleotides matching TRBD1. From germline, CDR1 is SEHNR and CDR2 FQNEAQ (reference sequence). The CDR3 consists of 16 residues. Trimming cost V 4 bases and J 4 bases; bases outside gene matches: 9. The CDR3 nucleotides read TGTGCCAGCAGCTCCCTCCGGGACAGGGCGCCAGATACGCAGTATTTT. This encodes CASSSLRDRAPDTQYF.

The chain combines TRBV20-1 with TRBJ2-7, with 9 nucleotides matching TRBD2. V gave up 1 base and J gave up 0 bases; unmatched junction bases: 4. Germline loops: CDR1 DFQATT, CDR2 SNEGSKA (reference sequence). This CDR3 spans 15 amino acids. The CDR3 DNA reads TGCAGTGCTAGAGGGAGCGGGGGGAGCTCCTACGAGCAGTACTTC. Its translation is CSARGSGGSSYEQYF.

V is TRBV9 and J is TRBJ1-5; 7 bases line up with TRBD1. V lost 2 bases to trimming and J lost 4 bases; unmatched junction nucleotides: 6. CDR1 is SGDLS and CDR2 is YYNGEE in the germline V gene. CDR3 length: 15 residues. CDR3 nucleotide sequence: TGTGCCAGCAGCGTTGAGGGGGCGACAAATCAGCCCCAGCATTTT. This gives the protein CASSVEGATNQPQHF. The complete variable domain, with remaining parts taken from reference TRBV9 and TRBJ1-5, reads DSGVTQTPKHLITATGQRVTLRCSPRSGDLSVYWYQQSLDQGLQFLIQYYNGEERAKGNILERFSAQQFPDLHSELNLSSLELGDSALYFCASSVEGATNQPQHFGDGTRLSIL.

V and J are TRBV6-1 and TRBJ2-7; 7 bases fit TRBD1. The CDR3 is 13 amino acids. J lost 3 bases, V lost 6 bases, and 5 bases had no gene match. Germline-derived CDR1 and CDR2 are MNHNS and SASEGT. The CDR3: CASSRQGLYEQYF. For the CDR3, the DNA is TGTGCCAGCAGCCGACAGGGCCTCTACGAGCAGTACTTC.

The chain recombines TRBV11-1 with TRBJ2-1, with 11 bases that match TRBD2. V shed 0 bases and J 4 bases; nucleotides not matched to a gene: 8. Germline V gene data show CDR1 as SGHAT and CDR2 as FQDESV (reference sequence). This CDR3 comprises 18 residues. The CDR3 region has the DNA TGTGCCAGCAGCTTAGCGGGCTTCGGACTAGCGGGTTACAATGAGCAGTTCTTC. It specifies CASSLAGFGLAGYNEQFF.

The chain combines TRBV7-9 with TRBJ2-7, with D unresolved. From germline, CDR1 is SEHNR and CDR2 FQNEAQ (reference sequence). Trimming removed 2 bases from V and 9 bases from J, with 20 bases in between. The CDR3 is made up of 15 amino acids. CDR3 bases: TGTGCCAGCAGCTTATCCGAAACAGCGCTTCTAGGGCAGTACTTC. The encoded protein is CASSLSETALLGQYF.

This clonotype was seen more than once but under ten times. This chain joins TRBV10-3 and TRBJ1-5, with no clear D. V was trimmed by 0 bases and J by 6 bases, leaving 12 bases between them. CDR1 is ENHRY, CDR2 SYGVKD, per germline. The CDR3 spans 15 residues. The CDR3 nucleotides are TGTGCCATCAGTGAGTCCGCAGGAGGGAGTCAGCCCCAGCATTTT. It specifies CAISESAGGSQPQHF.